This paragraph reports one T cell receptor (beta chain). The data derive from a study of cytomegalovirus exposure and HLA in healthy donors. Sequencing used immunoSEQ multiplex PCR; TCRdb keeps in-frame clones, though not all of them. The sample consists of around 100,000 clones, around 96% of them appearing once. The ends lost 7 bases at V and 3 bases at J; junction bases unmatched: 11. This CDR3 comprises 15 residues. Germline lookup yields CDR1 MNHEY and CDR2 SVGAGI. The rearrangement joins TRBV6-5 to TRBJ2-5, with TRBD2 matching over 7 bases. What was sequenced was PBMCs. The sequence was collected from a woman aged 18-29 years in good health and CMV-seronegative. The CDR3 loop is CASTQNRGVKETQYF. In nucleotides, the CDR3 is TGTGCCAGCACCCAGAACCGGGGGGTCAAAGAGACCCAGTACTTC.